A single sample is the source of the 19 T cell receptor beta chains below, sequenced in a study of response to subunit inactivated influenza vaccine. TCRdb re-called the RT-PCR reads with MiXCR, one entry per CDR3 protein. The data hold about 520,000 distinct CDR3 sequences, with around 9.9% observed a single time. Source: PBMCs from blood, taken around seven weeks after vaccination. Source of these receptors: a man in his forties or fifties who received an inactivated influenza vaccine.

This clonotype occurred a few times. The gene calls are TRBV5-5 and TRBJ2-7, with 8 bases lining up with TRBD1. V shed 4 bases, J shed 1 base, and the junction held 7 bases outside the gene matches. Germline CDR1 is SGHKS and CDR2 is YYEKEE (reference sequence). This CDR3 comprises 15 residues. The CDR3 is CASSARDRRSYEQYF. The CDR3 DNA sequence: TGTGCCAGCAGCGCCCGGGACAGGAGATCCTACGAGCAGTACTTC.

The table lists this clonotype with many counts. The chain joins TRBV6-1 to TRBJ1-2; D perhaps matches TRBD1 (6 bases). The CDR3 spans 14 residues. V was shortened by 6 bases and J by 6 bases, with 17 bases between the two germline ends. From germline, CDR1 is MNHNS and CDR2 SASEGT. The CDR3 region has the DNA TGTGCCAGCAGCAGGAAGACAGGATTAAATGGCTACACCTTC. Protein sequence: CASSRKTGLNGYTF.

DNA of the CDR3: TGTGCCAGCAGTTTGGGCAGGGCGGACTATGGCTACACCTTC. Translated: CASSLGRADYGYTF. The V gene is TRBV27, the J gene TRBJ1-2, with D maybe TRBD1 (5 bases). The CDR3 runs to 14 residues. The germline V gene has CDR1 MNHEY and CDR2 SMNVEV (reference sequence). V was clipped by 3 bases and J by 3 bases, with 11 bases between them.

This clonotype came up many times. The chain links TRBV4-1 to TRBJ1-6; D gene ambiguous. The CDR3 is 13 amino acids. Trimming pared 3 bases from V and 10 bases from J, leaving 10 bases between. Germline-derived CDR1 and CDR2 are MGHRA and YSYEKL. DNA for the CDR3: TGCGCCAGCAGCCAGTTACTCGGCTCACCCCTCCACTTT. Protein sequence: CASSQLLGSPLHF.

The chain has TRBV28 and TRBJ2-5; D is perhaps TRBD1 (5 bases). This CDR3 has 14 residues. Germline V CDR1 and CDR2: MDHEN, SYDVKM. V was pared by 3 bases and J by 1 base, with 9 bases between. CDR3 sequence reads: CASSLEQAQETQYF. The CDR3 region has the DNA TGTGCCAGCAGTTTGGAACAGGCCCAAGAGACCCAGTACTTC.

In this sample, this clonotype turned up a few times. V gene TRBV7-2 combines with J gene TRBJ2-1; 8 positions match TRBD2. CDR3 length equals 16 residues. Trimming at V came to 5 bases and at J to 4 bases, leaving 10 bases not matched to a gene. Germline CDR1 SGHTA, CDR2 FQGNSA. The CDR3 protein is CASSPAGGGRYNEQFF. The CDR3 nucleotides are TGTGCCAGCAGCCCTGCCGGCGGGGGGAGGTACAATGAGCAGTTCTTC.

CDR3 amino acids: CASSQMGEDTQYF. In DNA, the CDR3 is TGTGCCAGCAGCCAGATGGGGGAGGATACGCAGTATTTT. This chain joins TRBV7-3 and TRBJ2-3; D is possibly TRBD1 or TRBD2 (5 bases each). The CDR3 covers 13 residues. Trimming took 5 bases from V and 6 from J, leaving 12 bases between them. CDR1 is SGHTA and CDR2 is FQGTGA in the germline V gene.

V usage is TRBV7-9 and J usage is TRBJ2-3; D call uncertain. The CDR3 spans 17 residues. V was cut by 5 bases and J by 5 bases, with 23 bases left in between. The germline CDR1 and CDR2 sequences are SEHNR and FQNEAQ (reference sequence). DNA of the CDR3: TGTGCCAGCAGCCCTACCCTCGTCGGAGCCTCGGGAGATACGCAGTATTTT. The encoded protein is CASSPTLVGASGDTQYF.

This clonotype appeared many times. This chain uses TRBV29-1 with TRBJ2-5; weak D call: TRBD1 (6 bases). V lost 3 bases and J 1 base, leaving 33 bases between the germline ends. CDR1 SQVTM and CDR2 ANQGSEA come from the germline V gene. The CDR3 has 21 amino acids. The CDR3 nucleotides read TGCAGCGTTGAGGGACAAATGGACACCGGCGGTACGGCTTGGGGCCAAGAGACCCAGTACTTC. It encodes CSVEGQMDTGGTAWGQETQYF.

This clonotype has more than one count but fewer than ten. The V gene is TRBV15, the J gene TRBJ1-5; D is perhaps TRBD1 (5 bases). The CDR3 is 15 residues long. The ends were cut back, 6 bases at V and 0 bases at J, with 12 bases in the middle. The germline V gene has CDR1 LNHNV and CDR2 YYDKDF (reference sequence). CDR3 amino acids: CATSTTVYSNQPQHF. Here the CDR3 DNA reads TGTGCCACCAGTACGACAGTTTATAGCAATCAGCCCCAGCATTTT. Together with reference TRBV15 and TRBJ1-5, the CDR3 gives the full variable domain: DAMVIQNPRYQVTQFGKPVTLSCSQTLNHNVMYWYQQKSSQAPKLLFHYYDKDFNNEADTPDNFQSRRPNTSFCFLDIRSPGLGDTAMYLCATSTTVYSNQPQHFGDGTRLSIL.

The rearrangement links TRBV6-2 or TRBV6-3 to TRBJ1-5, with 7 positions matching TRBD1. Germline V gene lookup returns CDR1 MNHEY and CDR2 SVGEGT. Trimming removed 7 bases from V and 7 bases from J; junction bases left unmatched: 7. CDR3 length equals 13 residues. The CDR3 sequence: CASTTGEGQPQHF. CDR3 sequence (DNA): TGTGCCAGCACCACAGGGGAAGGGCAGCCCCAGCATTTT.

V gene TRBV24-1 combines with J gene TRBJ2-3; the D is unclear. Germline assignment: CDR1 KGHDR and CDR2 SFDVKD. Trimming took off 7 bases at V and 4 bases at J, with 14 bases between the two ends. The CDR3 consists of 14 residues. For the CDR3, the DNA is TGTGCCACCAGGACCCGCTATTTTCCAGATACGCAGTATTTT. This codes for CATRTRYFPDTQYF.

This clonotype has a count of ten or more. The CDR3 loop reads CASSPGQGYQETQYF. CDR3 in DNA: TGTGCCAGCAGCCCGGGACAGGGCTACCAAGAGACCCAGTACTTC. The rearrangement joins TRBV7-9 to TRBJ2-5; 9 bases match TRBD1. The CDR3 sequence is 15 residues long. Trimming cost V 5 bases and J 0 bases; bases outside gene matches: 4. CDR1 is SEHNR, CDR2 FQNEAQ, per germline (reference sequence).

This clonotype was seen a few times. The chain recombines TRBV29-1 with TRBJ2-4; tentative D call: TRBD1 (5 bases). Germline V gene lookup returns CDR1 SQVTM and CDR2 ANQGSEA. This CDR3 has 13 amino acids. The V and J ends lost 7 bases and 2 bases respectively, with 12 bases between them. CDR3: CSAQGASKNIQYF. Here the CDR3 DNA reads TGCAGCGCCCAGGGTGCATCCAAAAACATTCAGTACTTC.

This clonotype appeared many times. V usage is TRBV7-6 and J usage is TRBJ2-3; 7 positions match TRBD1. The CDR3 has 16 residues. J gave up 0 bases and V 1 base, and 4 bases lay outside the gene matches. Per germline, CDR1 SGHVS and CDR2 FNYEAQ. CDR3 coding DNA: TGTGCCAGCAGCTTAGGGGGACAGCCAAGCACAGATACGCAGTATTTT. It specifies CASSLGGQPSTDTQYF.

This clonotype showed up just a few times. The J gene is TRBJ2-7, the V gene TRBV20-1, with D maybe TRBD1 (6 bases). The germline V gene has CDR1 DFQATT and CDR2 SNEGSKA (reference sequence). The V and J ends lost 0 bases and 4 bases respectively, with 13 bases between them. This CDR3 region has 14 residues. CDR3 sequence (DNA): TGCAGTGCTAGAGATTTTTACAGGGAATACGAGCAGTACTTC. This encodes CSARDFYREYEQYF.

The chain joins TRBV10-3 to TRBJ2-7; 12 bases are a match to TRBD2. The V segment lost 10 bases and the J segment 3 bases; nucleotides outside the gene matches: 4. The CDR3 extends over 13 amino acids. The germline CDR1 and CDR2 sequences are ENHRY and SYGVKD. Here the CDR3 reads CATMTSGGYEQYF. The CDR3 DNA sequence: TGTGCCACCATGACTAGCGGGGGCTACGAGCAGTACTTC.

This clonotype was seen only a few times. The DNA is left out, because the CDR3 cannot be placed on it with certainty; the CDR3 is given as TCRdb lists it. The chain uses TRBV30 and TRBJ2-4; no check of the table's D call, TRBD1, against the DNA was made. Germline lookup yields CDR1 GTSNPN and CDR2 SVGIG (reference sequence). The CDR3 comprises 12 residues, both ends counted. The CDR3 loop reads CAWGTGTIIKYF.

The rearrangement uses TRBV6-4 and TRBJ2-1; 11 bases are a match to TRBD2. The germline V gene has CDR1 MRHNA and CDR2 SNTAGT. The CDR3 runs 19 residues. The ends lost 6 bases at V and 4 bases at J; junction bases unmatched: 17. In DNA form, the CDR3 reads TGTGCCAGCAGACATCTCGGGGTAGCGGGAGGGCCGGGATACAATGAGCAGTTCTTC. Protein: CASRHLGVAGGPGYNEQFF.